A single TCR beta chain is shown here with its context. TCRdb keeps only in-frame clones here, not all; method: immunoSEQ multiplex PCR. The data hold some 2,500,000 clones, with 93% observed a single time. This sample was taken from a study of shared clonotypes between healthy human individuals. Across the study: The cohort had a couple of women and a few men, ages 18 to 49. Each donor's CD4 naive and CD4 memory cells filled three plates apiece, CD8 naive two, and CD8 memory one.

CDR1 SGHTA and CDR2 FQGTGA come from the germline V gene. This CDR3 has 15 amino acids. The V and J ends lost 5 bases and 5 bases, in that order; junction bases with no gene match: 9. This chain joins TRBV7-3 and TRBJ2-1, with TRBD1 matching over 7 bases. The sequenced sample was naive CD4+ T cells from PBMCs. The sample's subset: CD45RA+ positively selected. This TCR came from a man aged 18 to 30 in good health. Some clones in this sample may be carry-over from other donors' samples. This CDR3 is CASSPDRARNNEQFF. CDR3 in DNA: TGTGCCAGCAGCCCCGACAGGGCCCGAAACAATGAGCAGTTCTTC.